What follows describes a single T cell receptor (beta chain). Its antigen is still unknown. This sample was taken from a study of CD8+ T cells in alopecia areata. In the study overall: The study gave tofacitinib for 6 to 18 months, then 6 months off drug. The percentage of affected scalp area served as the score of severity for treated patients. Study-level points and caveats: The treated group had a single nonresponder, limiting CD8+ expansion-response conclusions.

This sample's treatment: oral pan-JAK inhibitor, 5-10 mg twice daily. Germline CDR1 MNHEY, CDR2 SVGAGI. The CDR3 spans 14 residues. V dropped 2 bases and J dropped 2 bases, with 7 bases sitting between them. RNA extraction and reverse transcription yielded cDNA as sequencing template. Generated by immunoSEQ multiplex PCR, the TCRdb table keeps only in-frame clones and is missing some. Of fewer than 150,000 clones in the sample, approximately 85% were seen once. Specimen: CD8+ T cells sorted from blood, collected at week 4, from a patient treated with tofacitinib. The rearrangement joins TRBV6-5 to TRBJ1-5, with D uncertain. This receptor was taken from a human donor with alopecia areata. The CDR3 is CASSYGQGNQPQHF. The CDR3, as DNA: TGTGCCAGCAGTTACGGGCAGGGCAATCAGCCCCAGCATTTT.